Described below is a single T cell receptor beta chain sequence and its context. The sample originates from a study of CD8 T cells in ankylosing spondylitis. Looked up from germline, CDR1 is SGHVS and CDR2 is FQNEAQ. The CDR3 extends over 16 amino acids. V was clipped by 4 bases and J by 0 bases, with 13 bases between them. TCRdb re-called the 5' RACE reads with MiXCR, one entry per CDR3 protein. In the table there are approximately 100,000 distinct CDR3 sequences, less than 25% of which are singletons. The clonotype was recovered from a male donor with ankylosing spondylitis. The J gene is TRBJ1-5, the V gene TRBV7-8; D perhaps matches TRBD1 (6 bases). The source material was synovial fluid, either unsorted or a sorted T cell fraction (not recorded which). The CDR3 sequence: CASSSLGDISNQPQHF. The CDR3 DNA reads TGTGCCAGCAGCTCATTAGGGGACATTAGCAATCAGCCCCAGCATTTT.